One sample yielded the 31 T cell receptor beta chains listed below, sequenced in a study of human T cells and chemical hapten exposure. The sample's time point: patch test 3, about 24 weeks after DPC sensitization. Treatment noted: therapeutic diphenylcyclopropenone sensitization with weekly scalp DPC. Each CDR3 protein is one row after TCRdb ran MiXCR on the RACE reads. Found here are 90,000 to 110,000 distinct CDR3 sequences, less than 45% of them singletons; the top ten hold roughly 2.7%. This specimen consisted of whole blood, obtained in connection with sensitization to the hapten diphenylcyclopropenone (DPC). These TCRs come from a man aged 35 to 55 with alopecia areata. Some clones in this sample may be carry-over from other donors' samples.

This clonotype was seen only a few times. This chain connects TRBV29-1 to TRBJ1-3, with no clear D. Germline-derived CDR1 and CDR2 are SQVTM and ANQGSEA. Trimming removed 5 bases from V and 0 bases from J, with 5 bases in between. This CDR3 has 12 amino acids. The CDR3 loop is CSVRGSGNTIYF. The CDR3, as DNA: TGCAGCGTTCGTGGCTCTGGAAACACCATATATTTT.

This chain links TRBV4-1 with TRBJ2-5, with a weak D call TRBD2 (5 bases). Between the trimmed V and J ends, which lost 1 base and 2 bases, there was a span of 11 bases. Germline V gene data show CDR1 as MGHRA and CDR2 as YSYEKL. This CDR3 region has 15 residues. Here the CDR3 reads CASSQGGLKQETQYF. In DNA form, the CDR3 reads TGCGCCAGCAGCCAAGGCGGACTGAAACAAGAGACCCAGTACTTC.

This chain connects TRBV10-3 to TRBJ2-3; 8 bases match TRBD2. CDR3 length: 15 residues. V lost 3 bases to trimming and J lost 4 bases; unmatched junction nucleotides: 6. In germline, CDR1 is ENHRY, CDR2 SYGVKD. CDR3 sequence reads: CAISDRREVSDTQYF. CDR3 DNA sequence: TGTGCCATCAGTGATCGGCGGGAGGTCTCAGATACGCAGTATTTT.

The V gene is TRBV6-2 or TRBV6-3, the J gene TRBJ2-7; no clear D gene. Germline V CDR1 and CDR2: MNHEY, SVGEGT. V was cut by 6 bases and J by 3 bases, with 6 bases left in between. The CDR3 extends over 11 amino acids. DNA for the CDR3: TGTGCCAGCAGCGACCTCTACGAGCAGTACGTC. This codes for CASSDLYEQYV.

V usage is TRBV28 and J usage is TRBJ1-6, with TRBD1 matching 9 bases. There are 16 residues in the CDR3. With V trimmed by 6 bases and J by 9 bases, 12 bases remained unmatched. Per germline, CDR1 MDHEN and CDR2 SYDVKM. The CDR3: CASSPDRGSHSSPLHF. The CDR3 DNA reads TGTGCCAGCAGCCCGGACAGGGGCAGTCACAGTTCACCCCTCCACTTT.

This clonotype has a handful of counts. The chain uses TRBV6-5 and TRBJ1-2, with a possible D match to TRBD1 (5 bases). The CDR3 is 16 amino acids. Trimming took 8 bases from V and 0 from J, leaving 19 bases between them. Looked up from germline, CDR1 is MNHEY and CDR2 is SVGAGI. This CDR3 is CASFSPVGRANYGYTF. Here the CDR3 DNA reads TGTGCCAGCTTCTCCCCCGTGGGCAGGGCTAACTATGGCTACACCTTC.

This clonotype appeared a few times. This rearrangement joins TRBV6-2 or TRBV6-3 to TRBJ1-1; 9 positions match TRBD1. V lost 2 bases, J lost 1 base, and 11 bases stayed unmatched. Germline V gene data show CDR1 as MNHEY and CDR2 as SVGEGT. The CDR3 spans 18 residues. The CDR3 DNA sequence: TGTGCCAGCAGTTACGGGACAGGGAATTCCAGAACGAACACTGAAGCTTTCTTT. It is translated as CASSYGTGNSRTNTEAFF.

V and J are TRBV10-3 and TRBJ1-6; 8 bases line up with TRBD1. This CDR3 region has 16 residues. J was trimmed by 10 bases and V by 0 bases; bases with no gene match: 8. The germline V gene encodes CDR1 ENHRY and CDR2 SYGVKD. DNA of the CDR3: TGTGCCATCAGTGAGTCCGGACAGGGAACAGGATCACCCCTCCACTTT. Amino acids: CAISESGQGTGSPLHF.

The rearrangement uses TRBV24-1 and TRBJ2-3; 8 bases map to TRBD2. The CDR3 extends over 16 amino acids. The J segment lost 1 base and the V segment lost 1 base, leaving 3 bases of the junction unmatched. Per the germline V gene, CDR1 is KGHDR and CDR2 is SFDVKD. This CDR3 is CATSDFSGMGTDTQYF. The CDR3 DNA reads as TGTGCCACCAGTGATTTTAGCGGGATGGGCACAGATACGCAGTATTTT.

The rearrangement links TRBV29-1 to TRBJ2-1; 9 bases agree with TRBD1. Trimming at V came to 0 bases and at J to 5 bases, leaving 8 bases not matched to a gene. This CDR3 is 16 amino acids long. Germline CDR1 and CDR2: SQVTM and ANQGSEA. CDR3: CSVEDYSGTGNNEQFF. CDR3 DNA sequence: TGCAGCGTTGAAGATTACTCCGGGACAGGGAACAATGAGCAGTTCTTC.

V and J are TRBV29-1 and TRBJ2-7; D possibly corresponds to TRBD2 (6 bases). The CDR3 has 12 residues. The germline gives CDR1 SQVTM, CDR2 ANQGSEA. Trimming removed 6 bases at V and 6 bases at J, with 15 bases between. The CDR3 spells CSVDDRGIEQYF. DNA of the CDR3: TGCAGCGTGGATGATCGGGGGATCGAGCAGTACTTC.

This clonotype was detected only a few times. V and J are TRBV20-1 and TRBJ2-7; 16 nucleotides agree with TRBD2. J lost 7 bases, V lost 3 bases, and 12 bases had no gene match. The CDR3 extends over 17 amino acids. Germline CDR1 and CDR2: DFQATT and SNEGSKA (reference sequence). The chain's CDR3 is CSARVPLGTSGRVEQYF. The CDR3 nucleotides read TGCAGTGCTAGGGTCCCCCTGGGGACTAGCGGGAGGGTAGAGCAGTACTTC.

This chain uses TRBV20-1 with TRBJ2-7; D might be TRBD1 (6 bases). The V gene lost 3 bases and the J gene lost 7 bases, with 19 bases spanning the gap. The CDR3 extends over 14 amino acids. Germline lookup yields CDR1 DFQATT and CDR2 SNEGSKA (reference sequence). The CDR3 region is CSASRPGHQGEQYV. The CDR3 nucleotides are TGCAGTGCTAGCAGACCGGGACACCAAGGGGAGCAGTACGTC.

This clonotype was picked up a small number of times. The V call is TRBV7-2, the J call TRBJ1-6; 8 positions match TRBD1. CDR3 length: 15 amino acids. Germline values: CDR1 SGHTA, CDR2 FQGNSA. After removal of 2 bases from V and 7 bases from J, the junction contained 4 bases not matched to a gene. CDR3 sequence: CASSLSGQENSPLHF. In nucleotides, the CDR3 is TGTGCCAGCAGCTTATCGGGACAGGAAAATTCACCCCTCCACTTT.

The rearrangement uses TRBV7-9 and TRBJ2-6; D not resolved. V lost 5 bases, J lost 4 bases, and 12 bases lay in between. The CDR3 is made up of 15 amino acids. In germline, CDR1 is SEHNR, CDR2 FQNEAQ (reference sequence). The CDR3, as DNA: TGTGCCAGCAGCCGAACCCTAGGAGGGGCCAACGTCCTGACTTTC. The encoded protein is CASSRTLGGANVLTF.

This clonotype was counted between two and nine times. The chain carries TRBV7-9 and TRBJ1-2; 8 nucleotides agree with TRBD1. The germline CDR1 and CDR2 sequences are SEHNR and FQNEAQ (reference sequence). The CDR3 loop spans 15 amino acids. V dropped 4 bases and J dropped 3; count of bases not matched to a gene: 7. CDR3 nucleotides: TGTGCCAGCAGCTCCGGACAGGGAAGGTACTATGGCTACACCTTC. Its protein is CASSSGQGRYYGYTF.

This chain joins TRBV6-1 and TRBJ1-5, with D maybe TRBD1 (5 bases). V shed 2 bases and J shed 5 bases, with 7 bases lying between them. Germline loops: CDR1 MNHNS, CDR2 SASEGT. The CDR3 extends over 13 amino acids. The DNA for the CDR3 is TGTGCCAGCAGTGAATTGGGGGATCAGCCCCAGCATTTT. This sequence encodes CASSELGDQPQHF.

This clonotype was counted ten times or more. The rearrangement joins TRBV4-3 to TRBJ2-6, with D uncertain. Germline CDR1 reads LGHNA; CDR2 reads YSLEER. Trimming left V 0 bases short and J 0 bases short, with 15 bases between. CDR3 length equals 19 residues. As DNA, the CDR3 is TGCGCCAGCAGCCAAGAATGGTGGTCGCTTAGCTCTGGGGCCAACGTCCTGACTTTC. This encodes CASSQEWWSLSSGANVLTF.

The chain carries TRBV4-2 and TRBJ1-5; 11 nucleotides agree with TRBD1. V was clipped by 2 bases and J by 0 bases; unmatched bases: 3. Germline values: CDR1 LGHNA, CDR2 YNFKEQ. The CDR3 length is 17 residues. The CDR3 is CASSQRGQGGSNQPQHF. Written as DNA, the CDR3 is TGTGCCAGCAGCCAAAGGGGACAGGGGGGTAGCAATCAGCCCCAGCATTTT.

This clonotype was counted many times. The chain carries TRBV5-1 and TRBJ2-1; TRBD2 might be the D (5 bases). The CDR3 loop spans 15 amino acids. V shed 4 bases and J shed 1 base, with 12 bases lying between them. CDR1 and CDR2 (germline): SGHRS, YFSETQ. CDR3 amino acids: CASSLAGRSYNEQFF. CDR3 in DNA: TGCGCCAGCAGCCTTGCGGGTCGGTCCTACAATGAGCAGTTCTTC.

This clonotype was observed a few times. CDR3 protein: CASSSGKSDTQYF. CDR3 DNA sequence: TGTGCCAGCAGTTCCGGCAAGTCAGATACGCAGTATTTT. V gene TRBV27 combines with J gene TRBJ2-3; D gene unclear. In germline, CDR1 is MNHEY, CDR2 SMNVEV (reference sequence). Trimming removed 4 bases from V and 4 bases from J, with 9 bases in between. This CDR3 region has 13 residues.

The V call is TRBV6-6, the J call TRBJ2-3, with TRBD1 matching over 7 bases. The germline V gene has CDR1 MNHNY and CDR2 SVGAGI (reference sequence). V shed 8 bases and J 4 bases; nucleotides not matched to a gene: 9. CDR3 length equals 14 residues. This CDR3 reads CASGGRGHADTQYF. CDR3 coding DNA: TGTGCCAGCGGGGGAAGGGGGCATGCAGATACGCAGTATTTT.

V and J are TRBV3-1 and TRBJ2-1; D gene uncertain. CDR1 and CDR2 (germline): LGHDT, YNNKEL (reference sequence). V lost 1 base and J lost 5, with 6 bases in between. The CDR3 consists of 13 residues. The CDR3 region has the DNA TGTGCCAGCAGCCAAGCCGGAGACAATGAGCAGTTCTTC. It is translated as CASSQAGDNEQFF.

The J gene is TRBJ1-6, the V gene TRBV3-1, with a tentative D call TRBD1 (5 bases). Germline V gene sequence: CDR1 LGHDT, CDR2 YNNKEL (reference sequence). The CDR3 length is 16 residues. Trimming took 0 bases from V and 6 from J, leaving 12 bases between them. Here the CDR3 reads CASSQEGPGSNSPLHF. The DNA for the CDR3 is TGTGCCAGCAGCCAAGAAGGGCCAGGGTCTAATTCACCCCTCCACTTT.

This clonotype has a handful of counts. The V call is TRBV9, the J call TRBJ2-7; D possibly corresponds to TRBD1 (5 bases). CDR1 SGDLS and CDR2 YYNGEE come from the germline V gene. CDR3 length: 15 residues. Trimming shortened V by 1 base and J by 3 bases, and 14 bases separated the two germline ends. The CDR3: CASSVSATASYEQYF. CDR3 sequence (DNA): TGTGCCAGCAGCGTAAGTGCGACAGCGAGCTACGAGCAGTACTTC.

This clonotype was observed many times. The chain employs TRBV3-1 and TRBJ1-4, with unresolved D. This CDR3 region has 12 residues. Trimming pared 5 bases from V and 8 bases from J, leaving 9 bases between. Germline CDR1 is LGHDT and CDR2 is YNNKEL (reference sequence). CDR3 nucleotides: TGTGCCAGCAGCTCAGGACCAGAAAAACTGTTTTTT. Translating gives CASSSGPEKLFF.

The chain links TRBV10-3 to TRBJ2-1; TRBD1 agrees at 9 bases. The V segment lost 5 bases and the J segment 10 bases; nucleotides outside the gene matches: 9. CDR1 ENHRY and CDR2 SYGVKD come from the germline V gene. This CDR3 is 14 amino acids long. The CDR3 is CAISSGTGTWEQFF. The CDR3 bases are TGTGCCATCAGTTCCGGGACAGGGACTTGGGAGCAGTTCTTC.

The chain combines TRBV6-2 or TRBV6-3 with TRBJ2-3; D unresolved. The V end was cut by 6 bases, the J end by 6 bases, with 10 bases between. CDR1 is MNHEY and CDR2 is SVGEGT in the germline V gene. The CDR3 has 12 residues. The CDR3 loop reads CASRQYGDTQYF. The DNA for the CDR3 is TGTGCCAGCAGACAATACGGGGATACGCAGTATTTT.

The rearrangement links TRBV12-3 or TRBV12-4 to TRBJ2-7; D possibly corresponds to TRBD1 (6 bases). The germline V and J ends were trimmed by 3 bases and 3 bases, with 9 bases remaining between them. The CDR3 is 13 residues long. CDR3 sequence reads: CASSFGRGYEQYF. CDR3 nucleotide sequence: TGTGCCAGCAGTTTTGGCAGGGGCTACGAGCAGTACTTC.

This rearrangement joins TRBV28 to TRBJ1-1, with unresolved D. V was clipped by 1 base and J by 11 bases, with 17 bases between them. The CDR3 has 14 residues. Germline assignment: CDR1 MDHEN and CDR2 SYDVKM. CDR3 nucleotides: TGTGCCAGCAGTTTATTGGCAGTAGAAATAAGGGCTTTCTTT. It codes for CASSLLAVEIRAFF.

In this sample, this clonotype turned up a few times. The chain employs TRBV20-1 and TRBJ2-5, with D hard to call. The CDR3 is 14 amino acids. Trimming shortened V by 2 bases and J by 0 bases, and 10 bases separated the two germline ends. Germline lookup yields CDR1 DFQATT and CDR2 SNEGSKA (reference sequence). CDR3 sequence reads: CSARLDLNQETQYF. The CDR3 DNA follows: TGCAGTGCTAGATTGGACCTTAACCAAGAGACCCAGTACTTC.